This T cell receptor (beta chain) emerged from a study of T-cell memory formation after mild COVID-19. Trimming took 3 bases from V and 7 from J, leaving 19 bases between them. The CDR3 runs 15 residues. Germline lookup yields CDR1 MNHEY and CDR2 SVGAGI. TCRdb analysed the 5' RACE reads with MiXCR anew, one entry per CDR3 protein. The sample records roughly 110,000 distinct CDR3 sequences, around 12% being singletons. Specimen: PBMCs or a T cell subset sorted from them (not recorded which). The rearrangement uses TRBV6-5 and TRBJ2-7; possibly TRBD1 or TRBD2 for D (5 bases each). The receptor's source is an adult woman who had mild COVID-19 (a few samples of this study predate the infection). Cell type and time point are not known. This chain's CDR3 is CASSYYGQAGGEQYF. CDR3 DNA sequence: TGTGCCAGCAGTTATTACGGCCAGGCTGGGGGAGAGCAGTACTTC.